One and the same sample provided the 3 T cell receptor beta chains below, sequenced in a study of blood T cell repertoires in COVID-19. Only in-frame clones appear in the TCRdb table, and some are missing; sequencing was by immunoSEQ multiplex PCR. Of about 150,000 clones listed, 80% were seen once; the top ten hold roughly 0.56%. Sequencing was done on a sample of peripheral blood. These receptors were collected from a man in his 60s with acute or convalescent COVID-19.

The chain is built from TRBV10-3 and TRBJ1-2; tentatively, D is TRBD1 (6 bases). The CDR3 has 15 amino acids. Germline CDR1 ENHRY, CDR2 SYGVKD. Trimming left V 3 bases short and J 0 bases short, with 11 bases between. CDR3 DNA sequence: TGTGCCATCAGTGACATTAAGGGGGCTAACTATGGCTACACCTTC. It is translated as CAISDIKGANYGYTF.

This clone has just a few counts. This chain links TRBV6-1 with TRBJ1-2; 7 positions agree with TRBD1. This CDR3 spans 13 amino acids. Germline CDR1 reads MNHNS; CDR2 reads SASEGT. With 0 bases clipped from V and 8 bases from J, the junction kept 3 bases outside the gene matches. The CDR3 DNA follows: TGTGCCAGCAGTGAAGCAGGGGGCTGGGGCTACACCTTC. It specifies CASSEAGGWGYTF.

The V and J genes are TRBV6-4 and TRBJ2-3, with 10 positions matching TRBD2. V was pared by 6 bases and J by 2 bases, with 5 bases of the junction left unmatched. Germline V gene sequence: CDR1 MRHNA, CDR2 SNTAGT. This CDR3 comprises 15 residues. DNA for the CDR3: TGTGCCAGCAGAACTAGCGGGGCCCTCACAGATACGCAGTATTTT. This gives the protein CASRTSGALTDTQYF.